The 20 T cell receptor beta chains given below trace back to one sample, sequenced in a study of blood T cells in healthy people across ages. For the second PCR, which ran for roughly 6 to 11 cycles, a sample-barcoded 5' primer and a J-beta primer mix were used. TCRdb reprocessed the 5' RACE reads with MiXCR, giving one entry per CDR3 protein. The table records 650,000 to 950,000 distinct CDR3 sequences, 40% to 50% of them present only once. Sequencing was done on a sample of blood. All receptors derive from a man aged 55 to 70 in good health.

The gene calls are TRBV7-2 and TRBJ1-5, with D unresolved. This CDR3 contains 17 residues. Trimming took off 4 bases at V and 1 base at J, with 17 bases between the two ends. Germline V CDR1 and CDR2: SGHTA, FQGNSA. CDR3 DNA: TGTGCCAGCAGCTCAAGGCTGGAACAGATGAGCAATCAGCCCCAGCATTTT. Amino acid sequence: CASSSRLEQMSNQPQHF.

The table lists this clonotype with a few counts. The chain couples TRBV7-2 to TRBJ2-3; the match to TRBD2 covers 13 bases. V trimming: 5 bases; J trimming: 6 bases; junction bases outside the gene matches: 8. The CDR3 is 16 amino acids. Germline assignment: CDR1 SGHTA and CDR2 FQGNSA. CDR3 in amino acids: CASSRRTSGGSDTQYF. For the CDR3, the DNA is TGTGCCAGCAGCCGGAGGACTAGCGGGGGATCCGATACGCAGTATTTT. Using reference TRBV7-2 and TRBJ2-3 for the parts outside the CDR3, the full variable domain is GAGVSQSPSNKVTEKGKDVELRCDPISGHTALYWYRQSLGQGLEFLIYFQGNSAPDKSGLPSDRFSAERTGGSVSTLTIQRTQQEDSAVYLCASSRRTSGGSDTQYFGPGTRLTVL.

The rearrangement links TRBV12-3 or TRBV12-4 to TRBJ1-6; D is uncertain. There are 13 residues in the CDR3. The V end lost 6 bases, the J end lost 5 bases, and 8 bases lay between the germline ends. In DNA, the CDR3 is TGTGCCAGCAGCCCAACTAATAATTCACCCCTCCACTTT. Translation: CASSPTNNSPLHF.

The rearrangement joins TRBV25-1 to TRBJ2-7; 8 positions match TRBD1. Looked up from germline, CDR1 is MGHDK and CDR2 is SYGVNS. Trimming cost V 6 bases and J 6 bases; bases outside gene matches: 7. The CDR3 has 13 residues. DNA for the CDR3: TGTGCCAGCAGCCGGGACAGGACCCTCGAGCAGTACTTC. Translating gives CASSRDRTLEQYF.

J is TRBJ2-2 and V is TRBV6-2 or TRBV6-3; 9 bases match TRBD2. Looked up from germline, CDR1 is MNHEY and CDR2 is SVGEGT. With V trimmed by 2 bases and J by 7 bases, 5 bases remained unmatched. CDR3 length: 15 amino acids. This CDR3 is CASSYASGALGELFF. The CDR3 DNA reads TGTGCCAGCAGTTACGCTAGCGGGGCCCTCGGGGAGCTGTTTTTT.

There are a few counts of this clonotype. The chain is built from TRBV27 and TRBJ2-1; 12 nucleotides align to TRBD2. Germline CDR1 reads MNHEY; CDR2 reads SMNVEV (reference sequence). V shed 6 bases and J 0 bases; nucleotides not matched to a gene: 12. The CDR3 totals 19 residues. CDR3 nucleotide sequence: TGTGCCAGCAGCCCCCTACTAGCGGGGGGCAAAAGCTCCTACAATGAGCAGTTCTTC. This translates into CASSPLLAGGKSSYNEQFF.

The chain uses TRBV18 and TRBJ2-3; D unresolved. The CDR3 runs 14 residues. The germline CDR1 and CDR2 sequences are KGHSH and LQKENI. Trimming took 3 bases from V and 2 from J, leaving 9 bases between them. The CDR3: CASSPSSSTDTQYF. CDR3 bases: TGTGCCAGCTCACCTTCCTCCTCCACAGATACGCAGTATTTT.

This clonotype was found many times. A junction end diverges from the germline sequence, so it may reflect a read error. The rearrangement uses TRBV4-1 and TRBJ2-1; D is perhaps TRBD1 (6 bases). The CDR3 runs to 13 residues. Looked up from germline, CDR1 is MGHRA and CDR2 is YSYEKL. The CDR3: CASSQGLAGELFF. Written as DNA, the CDR3 is TGCGCCAGCAGCCAAGGTCTGGCAGGGGAGCTGTTCTTC.

This chain uses TRBV20-1 with TRBJ2-3; no clear D gene. CDR3 length: 15 residues. Germline V lookup: CDR1 DFQATT, CDR2 SNEGSKA (reference sequence). Trimming cost V 3 bases and J 3 bases, with 16 bases left between them. Written as DNA, the CDR3 is TGCAGTGCTAGGATCAACGATGGGCTAACAGATACGCAGTATTTT. Translating it yields CSARINDGLTDTQYF.

The chain uses TRBV6-5 and TRBJ2-1; the match to TRBD2 covers 10 bases. CDR3 length: 15 amino acids. Germline CDR1 and CDR2: MNHEY and SVGAGI. The junction had 6 bases not matched to a gene; V was cut back by 6 bases and J by 4 bases. CDR3 bases: TGTGCCAGCAGCAAAGCGGGGGGGCATTACAATGAGCAGTTCTTC. This codes for CASSKAGGHYNEQFF.

The chain joins TRBV28 to TRBJ1-6, with TRBD1 as a possible D gene (5 bases). V lost 1 base and J 11 bases, leaving 18 bases between the germline ends. The CDR3 sequence is 16 residues long. Germline CDR1 reads MDHEN; CDR2 reads SYDVKM. CDR3 sequence (DNA): TGTGCCAGCAGTTTATCAACTGGGACCACCAGAACACCCCTCCACTTT. Translating it yields CASSLSTGTTRTPLHF.

This clonotype was seen a few times. The chain links TRBV3-1 to TRBJ2-3; D is perhaps TRBD1 (5 bases). CDR3 size: 15 residues. Germline CDR1 is LGHDT and CDR2 is YNNKEL (reference sequence). The ends were cut back, 3 bases at V and 5 bases at J, with 15 bases in the middle. The CDR3 coding sequence is TGTGCCAGCAGCCAGCTCAGCCCAGGGATAGATACGCAGTATTTT. Its protein product is CASSQLSPGIDTQYF.

V is TRBV12-3 or TRBV12-4 and J is TRBJ1-2, with 7 bases matching TRBD1. V shed 5 bases and J 5 bases; nucleotides not matched to a gene: 8. The length of the CDR3 is 14 residues. The CDR3 is CASSLTGVQYGYTF. CDR3 coding DNA: TGTGCCAGCAGTCTAACAGGGGTGCAATATGGCTACACCTTC.

This clonotype showed up just a few times. This chain connects TRBV10-3 to TRBJ1-5, with TRBD1 matching over 9 bases. The V segment lost 1 base and the J segment 4 bases; nucleotides outside the gene matches: 5. CDR1 is ENHRY and CDR2 is SYGVKD in the germline V gene. The length of the CDR3 is 16 residues. This chain's CDR3 is CAISEYPGQGNQPQHF. The CDR3 bases are TGTGCCATCAGTGAGTACCCTGGACAGGGGAATCAGCCCCAGCATTTT.

The V call is TRBV6-1, the J call TRBJ1-6, with 9 bases lining up with TRBD1. Trimming cost V 0 bases and J 9 bases; bases outside gene matches: 3. Germline V CDR1 and CDR2: MNHNS, SASEGT. The CDR3 consists of 15 residues. The DNA for the CDR3 is TGTGCCAGCAGTGAAGCGTGGACAGGGGCTTCACCCCTCCACTTT. Translating it yields CASSEAWTGASPLHF.

This clonotype has only a few counts. This chain joins TRBV5-1 and TRBJ2-3, with a tentative D call TRBD2 (6 bases). CDR1 and CDR2 from the germline V gene are SGHRS and YFSETQ. The CDR3 covers 16 residues. V was trimmed by 3 bases and J by 0 bases, leaving 14 bases between them. The CDR3 region is CASSSGATSSTDTQYF. The CDR3 DNA reads TGCGCCAGCAGCTCGGGAGCGACCTCTAGCACAGATACGCAGTATTTT.

This clonotype has ten or more counts. V gene TRBV16 combines with J gene TRBJ2-7; tentatively, D is TRBD1 (6 bases). CDR1 and CDR2 from the germline V gene are KGHSY and FQNENV. There are 20 residues in the CDR3. V dropped 5 bases and J dropped 0 bases, with 29 bases sitting between them. CDR3 in DNA: TGTGCCAGCAGCGAAACCTTAAATCTATTTGGGACATCGAGCTCCTACGAGCAGTACTTC. The encoded protein is CASSETLNLFGTSSSYEQYF. Filled out from reference TRBV16 and TRBJ2-7, the complete variable domain reads GEEVAQTPKHLVRGEGQKAKLYCAPIKGHSYVFWYQQVLKNEFKFLISFQNENVFDETGMPKERFSAKCLPNSPCSLEIQATKLEDSAVYFCASSETLNLFGTSSSYEQYFGPGTRLTVT.

The chain combines TRBV6-2 or TRBV6-3 with TRBJ2-4; no reliable D call. The J call may not be correct, given that the DNA end is closer to TRBJ2-7. CDR3 size: 13 residues. CDR1 MNHEY and CDR2 SVGEGT come from the germline V gene. The CDR3 here is CASSSRGWYEQYF. For the CDR3, the DNA is TGTGCCAGCAGTTCCCGAGGATGGTACGAGCAGTACTTC.

The chain recombines TRBV6-2 or TRBV6-3 with TRBJ2-7; 8 nucleotides agree with TRBD1. After removal of 4 bases from V and 5 bases from J, the junction contained 10 bases not matched to a gene. The CDR3 extends over 15 amino acids. In germline, CDR1 is MNHEY, CDR2 SVGEGT. This chain's CDR3 is CASSSHTPTGDEQYF. CDR3 nucleotide sequence: TGTGCCAGCAGTTCACATACCCCGACAGGGGACGAGCAGTACTTC.

This clonotype appeared a few times. The junction differs from germline at one of its ends, possibly a read error. J is TRBJ1-2 and V is TRBV5-1; D uncertain. The CDR3 is 14 amino acids. Germline CDR1 is SGHRS and CDR2 is YFSETQ. CDR3 region: CDSSLAGPDYGYTF. CDR3 DNA sequence: TGCGACAGCAGCTTGGCCGGCCCAGACTATGGCTACACCTTC. Complete variable domain (other parts from reference TRBV5-1 and TRBJ1-2): KAGVTQTPRYLIKTRGQQVTLSCSPISGHRSVSWYQQTPGQGLQFLFEYFSETQRNKGNFPGRFSGRQFSNSRSEMNVSTLELGDSALYLCDSSLAGPDYGYTFGSGTRLTVV.